This TCR beta chain appears in the sequencing data of a study of T cells in localized non-small cell lung cancer. Turning to this clone: Its antigen remains unidentified.

Germline V gene sequence: CDR1 MNHEY, CDR2 SMNVEV (reference sequence). The CDR3 extends over 14 amino acids. The V and J ends lost 4 bases and 5 bases, in that order; junction bases with no gene match: 4. Study-level findings and limits: Without multi-region sequencing, intratumor heterogeneity could not be excluded.

Method: immunoSEQ multiplex PCR; TCRdb's copy keeps in-frame clones and lacks some. The table includes some 54,000 clones, around 80% detected once. The chain recombines TRBV27 with TRBJ1-2; TRBD1 aligns across 10 bases. The sequence came from a woman aged 40 to 75 with stage II lung adenocarcinoma. This specimen was PBMCs, taken before any cancer treatment. Here the CDR3 DNA reads TGTGCCAGCAGTTCCAGGACAGGGGGATATGGCTACACCTTC. The encoded protein is CASSSRTGGYGYTF.